Presented here are 10 T cell receptor beta chains from one specimen sequenced in a study of blood T cell repertoires in COVID-19. Sequenced by immunoSEQ multiplex PCR; TCRdb stores in-frame clones only, minus some. The table has more than 150,000 clones, around 83% seen once. Sequencing used peripheral blood. Receptors originate from an older man who had recovered from COVID-19.

V usage is TRBV10-1 and J usage is TRBJ2-1; 11 bases agree with TRBD2. V lost 6 bases and J lost 8; bases outside the gene matches: 9. The CDR3 length is 15 residues. The V gene's germline CDR1 is WNHNN and CDR2 SYGVQD (reference sequence). Written as DNA, the CDR3 is TGCGCCAGCAGCAAAGGAACTAGCGGGAGTCATGAGCAGTTCTTC. Translated, it gives CASSKGTSGSHEQFF.

The chain couples TRBV6-2 or TRBV6-3 to TRBJ2-5; 11 bases line up with TRBD2. The V and J ends lost 4 bases and 2 bases, in that order; junction bases with no gene match: 6. CDR3 length equals 16 residues. Germline V gene lookup returns CDR1 MNHEY and CDR2 SVGEGT. CDR3 DNA: TGTGCCAGCAGTTTCATCGGGACTAGCGGACAAGAGACCCAGTACTTC. Translating it yields CASSFIGTSGQETQYF.

The rearrangement links TRBV2 to TRBJ2-5, with D possibly TRBD1 on 6 matching bases. The CDR3 consists of 15 residues. CDR1 is SNHLY, CDR2 FYNNEI, per germline. V was cut by 6 bases and J by 2 bases, with 16 bases left in between. The CDR3 sequence: CASRKQGSGQETQYF. As DNA, the CDR3 is TGTGCCAGCAGAAAACAGGGATCCGGGCAAGAGACCCAGTACTTC.

Only a few counts were recorded for this clone. Here the CDR3 reads CASSPRLAGAEQYF. In DNA, the CDR3 is TGTGCCAGCAGCCCACGACTAGCGGGAGCCGAGCAGTACTTC. The rearrangement links TRBV7-2 to TRBJ2-7; 12 bases match TRBD2. V gave up 5 bases and J gave up 6 bases; unmatched junction bases: 5. Germline CDR1 SGHTA, CDR2 FQGNSA. The CDR3 contains 14 residues.

With regard to this clone: Other nucleotide sequences in the sample specify the same CDR3. The rearrangement uses TRBV5-1 and TRBJ2-2; 8 bases fit TRBD1. CDR3 length: 14 amino acids. With V trimmed by 4 bases and J by 4 bases, 3 bases remained unmatched. The germline CDR1 and CDR2 sequences are SGHRS and YFSETQ. The CDR3 sequence is CASSPQGGTGELFF. CDR3 bases: TGCGCCAGCAGCCCACAGGGGGGCACCGGGGAGCTGTTTTTT.

The chain joins TRBV19 to TRBJ1-2; TRBD1 might be the D (5 bases). V shed 11 bases and J shed 7 bases, with 20 bases lying between them. Per germline, CDR1 LNHDA and CDR2 SQIVND (reference sequence). This CDR3 comprises 13 residues. In DNA, the CDR3 is TGTGCCTCAAACCCCGGGGGGGAGTTTGGCTACACCTTC. Its protein product is CASNPGGEFGYTF.

The chain is built from TRBV9 and TRBJ1-4; weak D call: TRBD1 (5 bases). The germline V gene encodes CDR1 SGDLS and CDR2 YYNGEE. V was pared by 4 bases and J by 4 bases, with 11 bases between. The CDR3 spans 14 residues. The DNA of the CDR3 is TGTGCCAGCAGCCCCACCGACAGTAATGAAAAACTGTTTTTT. Protein: CASSPTDSNEKLFF.

In this sample, this clone turned up once. The V gene is TRBV7-9, the J gene TRBJ2-1; perhaps TRBD1 as D (5 bases). This CDR3 contains 15 residues. From germline, CDR1 is SEHNR and CDR2 FQNEAQ (reference sequence). Trimming removed 5 bases at V and 4 bases at J, with 15 bases between. The CDR3 protein is CASSPGRARYNEQFF. For the CDR3, the DNA is TGTGCCAGCAGCCCAGGCAGGGCTCGTTACAATGAGCAGTTCTTC. The full variable domain, completed using reference TRBV7-9 and TRBJ2-1, is DTGVSQNPRHKITKRGQNVTFRCDPISEHNRLYWYRQTLGQGPEFLTYFQNEAQLEKSRLLSDRFSAERPKGSFSTLEIQRTEQGDSAMYLCASSPGRARYNEQFFGPGTRLTVL.

The chain uses TRBV9 and TRBJ1-5; maybe TRBD1 (5 bases). This CDR3 is 15 amino acids long. Trimming pared 0 bases from V and 4 bases from J, leaving 11 bases between. The germline V gene has CDR1 SGDLS and CDR2 YYNGEE. The CDR3 DNA reads as TGTGCCAGCAGCGTAGATGGGAGGGGAAATCAGCCCCAGCATTTT. Amino acid sequence: CASSVDGRGNQPQHF. The whole variable domain, filled in from reference TRBV9 and TRBJ1-5, reads DSGVTQTPKHLITATGQRVTLRCSPRSGDLSVYWYQQSLDQGLQFLIQYYNGEERAKGNILERFSAQQFPDLHSELNLSSLELGDSALYFCASSVDGRGNQPQHFGDGTRLSIL.

The table lists this clone with a few counts. The chain has TRBV29-1 and TRBJ2-7, with 10 positions matching TRBD2. Trimming removed 4 bases from V and 3 bases from J; junction bases left unmatched: 9. The germline V gene encodes CDR1 SQVTM and CDR2 ANQGSEA. The CDR3 sequence is 15 residues long. The CDR3 loop is CSVALAGAKGYEQYF. The CDR3 bases are TGCAGCGTTGCCCTAGCGGGAGCTAAGGGCTACGAGCAGTACTTC.